This entry describes one T cell receptor beta chain. This clone has at least ten counts. The antigen this receptor binds is unknown. Qualities for individual bases were not recorded, and no much larger clone is one base off. The entire amount of isolated RNA was reverse transcribed using the High Capacity cDNA Reverse Transcription Kit, so the sequenced TCRB transcripts were expressed ones. Deep immunoSEQ sequencing was applied to naive, central memory and regulatory T cell samples, giving an average of about 3.6 million total reads per sample. After sorted cells were lysed in RLT buffer, RNA was extracted with DNase-treated RNeasy Micro or Mini kits, with the choice depending on cell number. Each cell subset was processed on its own to prevent cross-contamination, while patient and healthy donor samples were processed together. TCRB sequences were amplified from cDNA with the immunoSEQ multiplex PCR, producing 87-bp fragments spanning the CDR3 region. Sequencing of the amplicons was done on the Illumina HiSeq platform. In the original analysis: Synthetic template baselines were used to correct PCR bias computationally, reads within Hamming distance 2 were collapsed, and singletons that could not be merged were discarded. By aligning reads against IMGT, V, D and J genes, CDR3 length, and insertions or deletions at six rearrangement sites were assigned. Within each subset, clonotype counts were normalized to sorted cell number, and only after that were true diversity and Gini coefficients computed with the tcR R package. The overlap coefficient, calculated on TCRB nucleotide sequences, was used to measure repertoire sharing. Imported from immuneACCESS, the table was reduced by TCRdb to in-frame sequences with V and J called. These copies leave out some clones; in studies compared against another copy, an unresolved V gene accounts for under half, and the cause of the remainder is not known. V and J calls and clone size come straight from that table; D and trimming were deduced from the DNA. The sample has more than 300,000 clones on record, approximately 10% of them singletons. Clones ranked in the top ten supply less than 1.2% of the sample.

This specimen belongs to a study of beta chain features in type 1 diabetes (dated by TCRdb to the late 2010s). In terms of the full investigation: No differences in mean age, gender distribution, total cell number or subset yield were found between patients and healthy donors. A total of roughly 100,000,000 sorted cells were examined across all samples, and the number of cells per subset was strongly correlated with RNA yield. In the study, recently diagnosed type 1 diabetes patients and matched healthy donors were compared on the TCRB repertoires of their sorted circulating CD4+ T cell subsets. Regulatory and stem cell-like memory subsets were isolated from only 8 patients and 8 healthy donors, whereas naive and central memory subsets came from all 30 or so donors. Results and caveats for the whole study, not just this receptor: Type 1 diabetes patients showed a moderate but significant shortening of TCRB CDR3 length in all four CD4+ subsets. At VDJ recombination sites, type 1 diabetes patients had fewer insertions and more deleted nucleotides, which implies abnormalities in thymic rearrangement. Naive, central memory and regulatory TCRB repertoires appeared more similar among patients than among healthy donors. Only small numbers of individuals were included in the HLA sub-analyses, which left unresolved whether HLA type had any influence on TCRB rearrangement. Sequencing cDNA rather than genomic DNA could over-represent highly expressing activated cells, although activation and CD3 levels did not differ between groups. Shorter templates might have been favored by PCR, but patient and control samples were amplified and corrected together, so both groups would have been affected equally by any skew.

Each donor gave one peripheral blood draw, averaging approximately 0.11 L, which was collected into heparinised tubes. A BD FACSAria II was used to sort naive, central memory, regulatory and stem cell-like memory CD4+ T cells with a panel that included CD45RO, CCR7, CD25, CD127, CD95 and CD27. A purity above 95% was achieved for all sorted populations. PBMCs were isolated right away by Lymphoprep density gradient centrifugation and were stained directly, without culture. So that batch effects would be minimized, each experiment stained and sorted samples in pairs, pairing one healthy donor with one patient. The TCR originated in a young man with type 1 diabetes. Sequences were obtained from central memory CD4+ T cells from blood.

The nucleotide sequence is TGTGCCAGCAGCTCACTTGGACAGGGCAATGAGCAGTTCTTC. Protein translation: CASSSLGQGNEQFF. The rearrangement joined TRBV5-6 to TRBJ2-1; 8 central nucleotides agree with TRBD1. Taken from cysteine to phenylalanine, the CDR3 has 14 residues. Only the CDR3 region is kept as DNA, spanning 42 bases read in frame from base 1. The germline V gene supplies CDR1 SGHDT and CDR2 YYEEEE. The germline V end is reduced by 3 bases and the J end by 6 bases; junction bases left unmatched: 5.